Below are 21 T cell receptor beta chains sequenced from a single sample in a study of identical twins. TCRdb re-called the 5' RACE reads with MiXCR, one entry per CDR3 protein. The repertoire holds hundreds of thousands of distinct CDR3 sequences, with about 20% as singletons. This sample was also put to use in a study of yellow fever vaccine responses in identical twins.

Sample: CD4+ T cells sorted from blood. These TCRs come from a young woman in good health.

This chain links TRBV28 with TRBJ2-3, with 7 bases that match TRBD1. The CDR3 is made up of 14 amino acids. Unmatched junction bases numbered 9, after V lost 6 bases and J lost 6 bases. Germline V gene lookup returns CDR1 MDHEN and CDR2 SYDVKM. The CDR3 loop reads CASSPTGQGDTQYF. For the CDR3, the DNA is TGTGCCAGCAGCCCGACAGGGCAAGGGGATACGCAGTATTTT.

The CDR3 is CSASRDRELNEQYF. The CDR3, as DNA: TGCAGTGCTAGCCGGGACAGGGAGTTGAACGAGCAGTACTTC. The rearrangement links TRBV20-1 to TRBJ2-7; TRBD1 matches 9 bases. The V and J ends lost 3 bases and 5 bases, in that order; junction bases with no gene match: 8. CDR3 length equals 14 residues. Germline V CDR1 and CDR2: DFQATT, SNEGSKA (reference sequence).

This chain connects TRBV10-3 to TRBJ2-3; D is unresolved. V was shortened by 4 bases and J by 5 bases, with 10 bases between the two germline ends. This CDR3 spans 13 amino acids. CDR1 ENHRY and CDR2 SYGVKD come from the germline V gene. The CDR3 region has the DNA TGTGCCATCAGTGTCCCCCCGGGAGATACGCAGTATTTT. Residues: CAISVPPGDTQYF.

The chain links TRBV6-1 to TRBJ2-1; 9 nucleotides align to TRBD2. The CDR3 runs 14 residues. CDR1 and CDR2 (germline): MNHNS, SASEGT. J gave up 4 bases and V 6 bases, and 4 bases lay outside the gene matches. CDR3 protein: CASRSSGEYNEQFF. As DNA, the CDR3 is TGTGCCAGCAGGTCTAGCGGGGAATACAATGAGCAGTTCTTC.

The chain has TRBV3-1 and TRBJ2-3, with 10 nucleotides matching TRBD2. This CDR3 is 16 amino acids long. Looked up from germline, CDR1 is LGHDT and CDR2 is YNNKEL (reference sequence). J was trimmed by 4 bases and V by 4 bases; bases with no gene match: 8. CDR3 nucleotide sequence: TGTGCCAGCAGCCGGAGAACTAGCGGGATCTCAGATACGCAGTATTTT. Translation gives CASSRRTSGISDTQYF.

CDR3 nucleotide sequence: TGTGCCAGCAGTCGGGAGGCCCTAGCCAAAAACATTCAGTACTTC. Translated: CASSREALAKNIQYF. The genes are TRBV12-3 or TRBV12-4 and TRBJ2-4, with 7 bases that match TRBD2. Trimming cost V 5 bases and J 0 bases; bases outside gene matches: 4. CDR3 length equals 15 residues.

This clonotype was seen a handful of times. The chain uses TRBV29-1 and TRBJ1-1, with a weak D call TRBD1 (5 bases). CDR1 is SQVTM, CDR2 ANQGSEA, per germline. V was trimmed by 6 bases and J by 1 base, leaving 12 bases between them. The CDR3 has 13 residues. CDR3 protein: CSVDWGTNTEAFF. DNA for the CDR3: TGCAGCGTGGATTGGGGGACGAACACTGAAGCTTTCTTT.

This clonotype appeared a few times. The chain is built from TRBV15 and TRBJ2-7; 11 bases map to TRBD2. The CDR3 has 17 residues. Germline lookup yields CDR1 LNHNV and CDR2 YYDKDF (reference sequence). The V gene end was trimmed by 2 bases and the J gene end by 4 bases; junction bases not matched to a gene: 10. The chain's CDR3 is CATSRIWGTSGSYEQYF. The CDR3 DNA reads as TGTGCCACCAGCAGAATTTGGGGAACTAGCGGGAGTTACGAGCAGTACTTC.

This clonotype came up a few times. This chain joins TRBV7-8 and TRBJ2-1, with D possibly matching TRBD2 (6 bases). Between the trimmed V and J ends, which lost 2 bases and 2 bases, there was a span of 10 bases. Germline CDR1 and CDR2: SGHVS and FQNEAQ. The CDR3 runs to 15 residues. CDR3 in DNA: TGTGCCAGCAGCTTAATGCGGGACCCCTACAATGAGCAGTTCTTC. It codes for CASSLMRDPYNEQFF.

V and J are TRBV20-1 and TRBJ2-5; 7 bases are a match to TRBD2. The CDR3 runs to 14 residues. J gave up 5 bases and V 6 bases, and 12 bases lay outside the gene matches. Germline CDR1 is DFQATT and CDR2 is SNEGSKA (reference sequence). The chain's CDR3 is CSALKAGGGETQYF. The CDR3 DNA sequence: TGCAGTGCCTTGAAGGCAGGCGGGGGTGAGACCCAGTACTTC.

The J gene is TRBJ2-5, the V gene TRBV7-2, with TRBD1 matching over 8 bases. The CDR3 covers 15 residues. Unmatched junction bases numbered 10, after V lost 5 bases and J lost 5 bases. CDR1 and CDR2 from the germline V gene are SGHTA and FQGNSA. The CDR3 region is CASSPTYTGGETQYF. DNA of the CDR3: TGTGCCAGCAGCCCTACATACACAGGGGGGGAGACCCAGTACTTC.

The chain combines TRBV12-3 or TRBV12-4 with TRBJ2-1, with 8 positions matching TRBD2. The CDR3 is made up of 14 amino acids. Trimming at V came to 6 bases and at J to 4 bases, leaving 5 bases not matched to a gene. CDR3 nucleotides: TGTGCCAGCAGCAGCGGGAGTCCGTACAATGAGCAGTTCTTC. Amino acid sequence: CASSSGSPYNEQFF.

This chain joins TRBV29-1 and TRBJ1-1; maybe TRBD1 (6 bases). The V gene lost 7 bases and the J gene lost 0 bases, with 9 bases spanning the gap. The CDR3 sequence is 12 residues long. The germline V gene has CDR1 SQVTM and CDR2 ANQGSEA. CDR3 residues: CSADRMNTEAFF. The CDR3 DNA reads as TGCAGCGCAGACAGGATGAACACTGAAGCTTTCTTT.

The CDR3 here is CSAARQTQETQYF. In nucleotides, the CDR3 is TGCAGTGCAGCTAGACAGACCCAAGAGACCCAGTACTTC. The J gene is TRBJ2-5, the V gene TRBV20-1, with D maybe TRBD1 (5 bases). This CDR3 has 13 residues. The germline CDR1 and CDR2 sequences are DFQATT and SNEGSKA (reference sequence). The V end was cut by 6 bases, the J end by 1 base, with 12 bases between.

The chain recombines TRBV20-1 with TRBJ2-2; the match to TRBD2 covers 7 bases. CDR1 is DFQATT, CDR2 SNEGSKA, per germline (reference sequence). This CDR3 spans 15 amino acids. V lost 5 bases to trimming and J lost 0 bases; unmatched junction nucleotides: 6. The CDR3 DNA is TGCAGTGCTGGAGCCGGGACTACGAACACCGGGGAGCTGTTTTTT. Residues: CSAGAGTTNTGELFF.

This clonotype appeared many times. The chain carries TRBV29-1 and TRBJ1-3; D gene uncertain. V was cut by 4 bases and J by 0 bases, with 10 bases left in between. Germline loops: CDR1 SQVTM, CDR2 ANQGSEA. CDR3 length: 14 amino acids. The CDR3 is CSVVSGNSGNTIYF. The CDR3 DNA reads TGCAGCGTTGTTTCGGGGAACTCTGGAAACACCATATATTTT. The full variable domain, its missing parts supplied by reference TRBV29-1 and TRBJ1-3, is SAVISQKPSRDICQRGTSLTIQCQVDSQVTMMFWYRQQPGQSLTLIATANQGSEATYESGFVIDKFPISRPNLTFSTLTVSNMSPEDSSIYLCSVVSGNSGNTIYFGEGSWLTVV.

This chain uses TRBV7-9 with TRBJ2-2, with D unclear. Trimming removed 0 bases from V and 3 bases from J, with 14 bases in between. Per germline, CDR1 SEHNR and CDR2 FQNEAQ (reference sequence). The CDR3 sequence is 17 residues long. CDR3 coding DNA: TGTGCCAGCAGCTTAGCGCTTGGCCAGCGAGACACCGGGGAGCTGTTTTTT. Protein: CASSLALGQRDTGELFF.

V gene TRBV7-2 combines with J gene TRBJ2-7; 7 nucleotides align to TRBD1. Losses at the gene ends were 2 bases for V and 3 bases for J; bases not matched to a gene: 7. The CDR3 totals 15 residues. Germline V gene lookup returns CDR1 SGHTA and CDR2 FQGNSA. Written as DNA, the CDR3 is TGTGCCAGCAGCTTAACCCGACAGGGTGGCTACGAGCAGTACTTC. It encodes CASSLTRQGGYEQYF.

The chain joins TRBV28 to TRBJ2-1; D is ambiguous. V was clipped by 6 bases and J by 8 bases, with 11 bases between them. Germline lookup yields CDR1 MDHEN and CDR2 SYDVKM. The CDR3 spans 12 residues. The CDR3 DNA sequence: TGTGCCAGCAGCCGATATGTGGATGAGCAGTTCTTC. It specifies CASSRYVDEQFF. Filled out from reference TRBV28 and TRBJ2-1, the complete variable domain reads DVKVTQSSRYLVKRTGEKVFLECVQDMDHENMFWYRQDPGLGLRLIYFSYDVKMKEKGDIPEGYSVSREKKERFSLILESASTNQTSMYLCASSRYVDEQFFGPGTRLTVL.

This clonotype showed up just a few times. The junction does not match germline at one end; this may be a read error. The rearrangement uses TRBV9 and TRBJ2-1; 7 bases are shared with TRBD1. The CDR3 is 16 residues long. Germline V gene sequence: CDR1 SGDLS, CDR2 YYNGEE. The CDR3 protein is CASSARRQGSDNEQFF. The DNA for the CDR3 is TGTGCCAGCAGCGCACGAAGACAGGGCTCCGACAATGAGCAGTTCTTC.

This clonotype was picked up a small number of times. The chain links TRBV12-3 or TRBV12-4 to TRBJ2-3; 7 positions agree with TRBD2. There are 15 residues in the CDR3. The ends lost 3 bases at V and 4 bases at J; junction bases unmatched: 7. The CDR3 is CASSLMTSRADTQYF. In nucleotides, the CDR3 is TGTGCCAGCAGTTTGATGACTAGCAGGGCAGATACGCAGTATTTT.